Listed here are 4 T cell receptor beta chains from one sample, sequenced in a study of T-cell reconstitution after alpha-beta-depleted transplantation in children. It was with unique molecular identifiers that the TCRbeta library was prepared. In TCRdb, the PCR reads were re-called with MiXCR into one record per CDR3 protein. The sample contains 260,000 or so distinct CDR3 sequences, 9.5% to 15% of which appear only once. Sequences were derived from PBMCs from the stem cell graft donor, sampled from the stem cell graft. These receptors were obtained from a human donor who donated a stem cell graft to a child with acute lymphoblastic leukemia.

This clonotype was recorded many times. CDR3 region: CASSLSAYPGARNEQFF. In nucleotides, the CDR3 is TGTGCCAGCAGTTTATCTGCCTACCCGGGGGCAAGGAATGAGCAGTTCTTC. The V call is TRBV27, the J call TRBJ2-1; D assignment may be TRBD1 or TRBD2 (6 bases each). Germline lookup yields CDR1 MNHEY and CDR2 SMNVEV (reference sequence). The CDR3 runs to 17 residues. V lost 0 bases to trimming and J lost 7 bases, with 19 bases between them.

This clonotype occurred many times. The J gene is TRBJ2-7, the V gene TRBV28; tentative D call: TRBD2 (6 bases). Germline loops: CDR1 MDHEN, CDR2 SYDVKM. The V gene lost 3 bases and the J gene lost 0 bases, with 12 bases spanning the gap. This CDR3 is built from 15 residues. The chain's CDR3 is CASSFADGSSYEQYF. As DNA, the CDR3 is TGTGCCAGCAGTTTCGCTGACGGGAGCTCCTACGAGCAGTACTTC.

This clonotype was seen many times. The J gene is TRBJ2-5, the V gene TRBV5-6; D possibly corresponds to TRBD2 (6 bases). From germline, CDR1 is SGHDT and CDR2 YYEEEE. The CDR3 runs 16 residues. V was pared by 1 base and J by 5 bases, with 18 bases between. The CDR3 DNA follows: TGTGCCAGCAGCTTGTCGGCGGGAAGGATTCCGGAGACCCAGTACTTC. It specifies CASSLSAGRIPETQYF.

The sample holds many counts of this clonotype. The CDR3 is CASSLAPQNTIYF. CDR3 in DNA: TGTGCCAGCAGCTTAGCCCCACAAAACACCATATATTTT. The chain combines TRBV7-8 with TRBJ1-3; D is undetermined. V was clipped by 0 bases and J by 6 bases, with 6 bases between them. Germline V CDR1 and CDR2: SGHVS, FQNEAQ. The CDR3 is 13 residues long.